This TCR beta chain is from a study of control samples from healthy donors and cancer patients. Method: immunoSEQ multiplex PCR; TCRdb's copy keeps in-frame clones and lacks some. The sample holds more than 120,000 clones, around 90% seen once. Germline values: CDR1 ENHRY, CDR2 SYGVKD. Losses at the gene ends were 6 bases for V and 0 bases for J; bases not matched to a gene: 7. The CDR3 contains 17 residues. The sequence came from a young man in good health. The sequencing sample was made of blood. The chain has TRBV10-3 and TRBJ2-1; 11 nucleotides agree with TRBD2. The CDR3 here is CAISDVTSGVSYNEQFF. The CDR3 DNA reads TGTGCCATCAGCGACGTGACTAGCGGGGTCTCCTACAATGAGCAGTTCTTC.